This passage covers 13 T cell receptor beta chains from one sample sequenced in a study of CD8+CD57+ T cells in acquired aplastic anemia. Template material for TCR beta VDJ and CDR3 profiling consisted of genomic DNA. Using its own MiXCR run on the reads, TCRdb lists one record per CDR3 protein. Here the sample spans approximately 470,000 distinct CDR3 sequences, roughly a third being singletons. Patients sequenced had flow cytometry evidence of CD8+CD57+ cell expansion. The material sequenced was sorted CD4+, CD8+, or CD8+CD57+ T cells (not recorded which) from PBMCs. The receptors shown here come from a human donor with aplastic anemia.

The CDR3 loop is CASSSDRGFESPLHF. CDR3 bases: TGCGCCAGCAGCTCGGACAGGGGCTTCGAATCACCCCTCCACTTT. The chain recombines TRBV5-1 with TRBJ1-6; 9 nucleotides line up with TRBD1. Germline V CDR1 and CDR2: SGHRS, YFSETQ. CDR3 length: 15 amino acids. Germline trimming cut 3 bases from V and 10 bases from J; bases unmatched to any gene: 8.

The gene calls are TRBV3-1 and TRBJ2-7, with D uncertain. The germline CDR1 and CDR2 sequences are LGHDT and YNNKEL (reference sequence). Trimming cost V 4 bases and J 1 base, with 14 bases left between them. This CDR3 is built from 15 residues. The CDR3 loop reads CASSPPRPVSYEQYF. The CDR3 DNA follows: TGTGCCAGCAGCCCCCCCCGCCCGGTTTCCTACGAGCAGTACTTC.

This clonotype was seen only a few times. A much larger clone differs by one base, so this may be a read error. This chain uses TRBV29-1 with TRBJ2-1; D is possibly TRBD1 or TRBD2 (5 bases each). The germline V gene has CDR1 SQVTM and CDR2 ANQGSEA. The CDR3 extends over 14 amino acids. CDR3: CSVDVGALYNGQFF. The CDR3 nucleotides are TGCAGCGTTGATGTCGGGGCCCTCTACAATGGGCAGTTCTTC.

Only a few counts were recorded for this clonotype. V gene TRBV19 combines with J gene TRBJ2-1, with 11 nucleotides matching TRBD1. The CDR3 is 13 amino acids. The junction had 5 bases not matched to a gene; V was cut back by 7 bases and J by 9 bases. The V gene's germline CDR1 is LNHDA and CDR2 SQIVND (reference sequence). In DNA, the CDR3 is TGTGCCAGTATGCCGGGACAGGGGGGTGAGCAGTTCTTC. Protein product: CASMPGQGGEQFF.

This chain uses TRBV15 with TRBJ1-6; 9 bases are a match to TRBD1. The J segment lost 9 bases and the V segment lost 1 base, leaving 7 bases of the junction unmatched. There are 16 residues in the CDR3. The germline V gene encodes CDR1 LNHNV and CDR2 YYDKDF (reference sequence). In nucleotides, the CDR3 is TGTGCCACCAGCAGAGCCGGGACAGGGCGAGTTTCACCCCTCCACTTT. The encoded protein is CATSRAGTGRVSPLHF. The full variable domain, rest sourced from reference TRBV15 and TRBJ1-6, is DAMVIQNPRYQVTQFGKPVTLSCSQTLNHNVMYWYQQKSSQAPKLLFHYYDKDFNNEADTPDNFQSRRPNTSFCFLDIRSPGLGDTAMYLCATSRAGTGRVSPLHFGNGTRLTVT.

Comment on this clonotype: An end of the junction does not agree with germline; a read error may underlie this. V is TRBV10-3 and J is TRBJ1-2; D gene uncertain. The CDR3 runs 14 residues. CDR1 ENHRY and CDR2 SYGVKD come from the germline V gene. CDR3 bases: TGTGCCAGCAGTGACCCGGGTTTAGCGGGTGGCTACACCTTC. Its protein is CASSDPGLAGGYTF.

This clonotype has only a few counts. The J gene is TRBJ2-3, the V gene TRBV6-1; D is ambiguous. Germline V gives CDR1 MNHNS, CDR2 SASEGT. The CDR3 length is 13 residues. The V gene lost 8 bases and the J gene lost 2 bases, with 11 bases spanning the gap. The CDR3 loop is CASALGFTDTQYF. CDR3 coding DNA: TGTGCCAGCGCCCTGGGGTTCACAGATACGCAGTATTTT.

V usage is TRBV2 and J usage is TRBJ1-4; D is undetermined. V dropped 4 bases and J dropped 3 bases, with 12 bases sitting between them. Germline lookup yields CDR1 SNHLY and CDR2 FYNNEI. The CDR3 has 15 residues. CDR3 sequence (DNA): TGTGCCAGCAGTGCAGCCGGGAGACCTAATGAAAAACTGTTTTTT. Amino acid sequence: CASSAAGRPNEKLFF.

This clonotype was recorded many times. The chain couples TRBV10-1 to TRBJ2-1; 8 nucleotides match TRBD2. Germline V gene sequence: CDR1 WNHNN, CDR2 SYGVQD (reference sequence). The CDR3 has 16 residues. V lost 4 bases to trimming and J lost 5 bases; unmatched junction nucleotides: 10. The CDR3 bases are TGCGCCAGCAGTGGGAGAGCGGGAGATCCCCACAATGAGCAGTTCTTC. This encodes CASSGRAGDPHNEQFF.

This clonotype has just a few counts. V gene TRBV7-9 combines with J gene TRBJ1-1; 9 bases are a match to TRBD1. The CDR3 loop spans 14 amino acids. Unmatched junction bases numbered 5, after V lost 4 bases and J lost 5 bases. CDR1 is SEHNR, CDR2 FQNEAQ, per germline (reference sequence). The CDR3 DNA reads TGTGCCAGCAGCTGGGGACAGGGCGGTACTGAAGCTTTCTTT. Amino acids: CASSWGQGGTEAFF.

This clonotype has only a few counts. The CDR3 coding sequence is TGTGCCAGCAGCCAGGACGGTCCTGAGCAGTTCTTC. This codes for CASSQDGPEQFF. The V and J genes are TRBV5-6 and TRBJ2-1; D remains ambiguous. The CDR3 spans 12 residues. The germline V and J ends were trimmed by 4 bases and 9 bases, with 11 bases remaining between them. Germline CDR1 SGHDT, CDR2 YYEEEE. Combining the CDR3 with reference TRBV5-6 and TRBJ2-1 gives the whole variable domain DAGVTQSPTHLIKTRGQQVTLRCSPKSGHDTVSWYQQALGQGPQFIFQYYEEEERQRGNFPDRFSGHQFPNYSSELNVNALLLGDSALYLCASSQDGPEQFFGPGTRLTVL.

This clonotype appeared many times. V is TRBV2 and J is TRBJ2-1; D unclear. Germline V gives CDR1 SNHLY, CDR2 FYNNEI. Trimming took off 3 bases at V and 2 bases at J, with 5 bases between the two ends. The CDR3 spans 13 residues. DNA of the CDR3: TGTGCCAGCAGTGACTTCGCCTACAATGAGCAGTTCTTC. Translation: CASSDFAYNEQFF.

In this sample, this clonotype turned up a few times. The genes are TRBV27 and TRBJ1-5; 7 positions agree with TRBD1. The CDR3 length is 14 residues. Trimming cost V 7 bases and J 7 bases; bases outside gene matches: 10. Germline V lookup: CDR1 MNHEY, CDR2 SMNVEV (reference sequence). This CDR3 reads CASNSGTVGQPQHF. CDR3 sequence (DNA): TGTGCCAGCAACTCCGGGACAGTTGGACAGCCCCAGCATTTT.